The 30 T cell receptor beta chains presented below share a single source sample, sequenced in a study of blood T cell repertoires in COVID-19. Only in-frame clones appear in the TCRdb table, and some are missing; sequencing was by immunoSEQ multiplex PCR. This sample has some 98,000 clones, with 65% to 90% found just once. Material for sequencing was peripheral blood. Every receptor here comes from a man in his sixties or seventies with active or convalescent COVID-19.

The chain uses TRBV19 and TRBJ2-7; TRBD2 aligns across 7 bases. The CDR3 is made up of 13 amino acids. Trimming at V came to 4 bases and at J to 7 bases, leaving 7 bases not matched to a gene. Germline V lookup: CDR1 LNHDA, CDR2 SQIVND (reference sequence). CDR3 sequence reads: CASSTLLAVEQYF. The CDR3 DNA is TGTGCCAGTAGTACGTTGCTAGCGGTGGAGCAGTACTTC.

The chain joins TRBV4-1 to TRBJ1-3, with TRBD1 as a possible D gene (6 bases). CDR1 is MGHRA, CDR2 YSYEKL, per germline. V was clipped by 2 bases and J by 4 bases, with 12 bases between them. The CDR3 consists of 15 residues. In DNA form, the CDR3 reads TGCGCCAGCAGCCAAATCGGCACAGGGGGAAACACCATATATTTT. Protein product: CASSQIGTGGNTIYF.

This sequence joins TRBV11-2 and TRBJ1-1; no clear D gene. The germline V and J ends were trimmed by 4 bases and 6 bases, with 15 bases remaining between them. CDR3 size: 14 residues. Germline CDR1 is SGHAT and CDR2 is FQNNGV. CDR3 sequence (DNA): TGTGCCAGCAGCTCGCAGGTTCTGAGGGCTGAAGCTTTCTTT. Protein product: CASSSQVLRAEAFF.

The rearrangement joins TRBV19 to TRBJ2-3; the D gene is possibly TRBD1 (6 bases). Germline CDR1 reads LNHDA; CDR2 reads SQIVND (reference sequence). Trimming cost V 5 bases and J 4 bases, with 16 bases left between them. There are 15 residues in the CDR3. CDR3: CASSLQGLGADTQYF. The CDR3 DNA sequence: TGTGCCAGTAGTTTACAGGGCCTGGGCGCAGATACGCAGTATTTT.

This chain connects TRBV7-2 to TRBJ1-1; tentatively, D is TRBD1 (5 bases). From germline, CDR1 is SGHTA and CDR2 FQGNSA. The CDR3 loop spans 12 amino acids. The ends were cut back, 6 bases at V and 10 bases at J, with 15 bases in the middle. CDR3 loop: CASRPDIPRAFF. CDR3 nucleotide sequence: TGTGCCAGCAGACCGGACATCCCGAGAGCTTTCTTT. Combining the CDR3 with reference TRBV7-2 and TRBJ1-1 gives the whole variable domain GAGVSQSPSNKVTEKGKDVELRCDPISGHTALYWYRQSLGQGLEFLIYFQGNSAPDKSGLPSDRFSAERTGGSVSTLTIQRTQQEDSAVYLCASRPDIPRAFFGQGTRLTVV.

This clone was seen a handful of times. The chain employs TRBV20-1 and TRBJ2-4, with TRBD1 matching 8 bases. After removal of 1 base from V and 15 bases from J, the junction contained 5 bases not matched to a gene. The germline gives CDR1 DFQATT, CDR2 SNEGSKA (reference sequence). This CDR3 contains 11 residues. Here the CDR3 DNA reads TGCAGTGCTAGAGGCCGGGACAGGATGTACTTC. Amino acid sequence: CSARGRDRMYF.

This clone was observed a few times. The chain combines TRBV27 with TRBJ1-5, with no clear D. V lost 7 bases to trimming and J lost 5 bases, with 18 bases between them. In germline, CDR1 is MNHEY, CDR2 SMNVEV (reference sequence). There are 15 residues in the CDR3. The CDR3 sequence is CASMRAPYRDQPQHF. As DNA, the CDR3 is TGTGCCAGCATGAGGGCCCCCTATAGGGATCAGCCCCAGCATTTT.

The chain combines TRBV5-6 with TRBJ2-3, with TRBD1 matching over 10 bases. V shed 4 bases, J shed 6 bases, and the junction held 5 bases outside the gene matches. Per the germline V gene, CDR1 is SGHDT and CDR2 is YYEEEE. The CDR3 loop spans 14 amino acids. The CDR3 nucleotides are TGTGCCAGCAGCCTAGGGACAGGGGCCGATACGCAGTATTTT. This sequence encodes CASSLGTGADTQYF.

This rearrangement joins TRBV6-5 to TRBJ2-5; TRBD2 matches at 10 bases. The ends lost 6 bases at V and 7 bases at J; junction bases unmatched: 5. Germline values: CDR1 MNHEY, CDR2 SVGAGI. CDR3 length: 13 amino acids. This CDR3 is CASSPAGGWTQYF. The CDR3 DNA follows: TGTGCCAGCAGCCCAGCGGGGGGGTGGACCCAGTACTTC.

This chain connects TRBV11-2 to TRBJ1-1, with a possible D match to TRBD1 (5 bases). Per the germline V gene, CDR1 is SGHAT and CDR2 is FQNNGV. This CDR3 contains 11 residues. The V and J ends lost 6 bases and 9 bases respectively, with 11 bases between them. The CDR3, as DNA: TGTGCCAGCAGGCCCGGGACTAAAGCTTTCTTT. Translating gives CASRPGTKAFF. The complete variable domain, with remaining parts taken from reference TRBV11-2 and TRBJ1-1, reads EAGVAQSPRYKIIEKRQSVAFWCNPISGHATLYWYQQILGQGPKLLIQFQNNGVVDDSQLPKDRFSAERLKGVDSTLKIQPAKLEDSAVYLCASRPGTKAFFGQGTRLTVV.

CDR3 bases: TGTGCCAGCAGTCCCAGAAATAACTATGGCTACACCTTC. It translates to CASSPRNNYGYTF. V usage is TRBV6-2 or TRBV6-3 and J usage is TRBJ1-2; D not resolved. With 5 bases removed from V and 1 base from J, the gap between germline ends came to 8 bases. This CDR3 is built from 13 residues. CDR1 and CDR2 (germline): MNHEY, SVGEGT.

The CDR3 DNA is TGTGCCAGCAGTGATGTGATGACAGGGCAGGCTTTCTTT. Translated, it gives CASSDVMTGQAFF. The rearrangement links TRBV6-1 to TRBJ1-1, with 7 bases lining up with TRBD1. Germline values: CDR1 MNHNS, CDR2 SASEGT. V was clipped by 3 bases and J by 11 bases; unmatched bases: 9. The CDR3 has 13 amino acids.

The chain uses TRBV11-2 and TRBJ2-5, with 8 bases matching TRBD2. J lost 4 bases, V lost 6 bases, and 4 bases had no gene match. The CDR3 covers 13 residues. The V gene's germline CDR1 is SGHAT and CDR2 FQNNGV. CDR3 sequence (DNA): TGTGCCAGCAGTCGACTAGCGAGAGAGACCCAGTACTTC. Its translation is CASSRLARETQYF.

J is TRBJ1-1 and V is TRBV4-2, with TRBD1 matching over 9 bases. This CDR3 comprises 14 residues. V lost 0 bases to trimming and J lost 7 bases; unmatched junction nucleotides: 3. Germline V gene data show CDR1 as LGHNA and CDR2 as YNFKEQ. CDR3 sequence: CASSQEGTGIEAFF. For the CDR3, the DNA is TGTGCCAGCAGCCAAGAAGGGACAGGGATTGAAGCTTTCTTT.

CDR3 DNA: TGTGCCAGCAGTGTTGACAGGGCATCGTGGGGAAACACCATATATTTT. Its translation: CASSVDRASWGNTIYF. This chain links TRBV2 with TRBJ1-3; TRBD1 matches at 7 bases. The germline V gene has CDR1 SNHLY and CDR2 FYNNEI. The CDR3 extends over 16 amino acids. The ends lost 4 bases at V and 4 bases at J; junction bases unmatched: 10.

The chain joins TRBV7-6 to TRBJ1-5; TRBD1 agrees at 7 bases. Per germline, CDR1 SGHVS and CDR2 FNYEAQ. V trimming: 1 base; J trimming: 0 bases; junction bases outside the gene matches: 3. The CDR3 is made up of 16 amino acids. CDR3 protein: CASSLGQGLSNQPQHF. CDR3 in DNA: TGTGCCAGCAGCTTAGGACAGGGCCTTAGCAATCAGCCCCAGCATTTT.

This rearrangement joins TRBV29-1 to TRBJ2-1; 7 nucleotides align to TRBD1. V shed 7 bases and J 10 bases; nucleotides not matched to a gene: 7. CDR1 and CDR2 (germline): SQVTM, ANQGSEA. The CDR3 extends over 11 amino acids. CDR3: CSGYRGYEQFF. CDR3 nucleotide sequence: TGCAGCGGTTACAGGGGATACGAGCAGTTCTTC.

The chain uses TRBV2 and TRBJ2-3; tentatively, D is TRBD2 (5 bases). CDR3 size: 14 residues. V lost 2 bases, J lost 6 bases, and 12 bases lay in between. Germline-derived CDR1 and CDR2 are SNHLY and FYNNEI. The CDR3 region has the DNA TGTGCCAGCAGTGAAACAACGGGGTCCGATACGCAGTATTTT. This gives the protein CASSETTGSDTQYF.

CDR3 loop: CASSHLAGREYF. For the CDR3, the DNA is TGTGCCAGCAGCCATCTAGCGGGGAGGGAGTATTTT. The chain joins TRBV11-2 to TRBJ2-3; 9 positions match TRBD2. V lost 5 bases, J lost 13 bases, and 7 bases stayed unmatched. Germline-derived CDR1 and CDR2 are SGHAT and FQNNGV. The CDR3 loop spans 12 amino acids.

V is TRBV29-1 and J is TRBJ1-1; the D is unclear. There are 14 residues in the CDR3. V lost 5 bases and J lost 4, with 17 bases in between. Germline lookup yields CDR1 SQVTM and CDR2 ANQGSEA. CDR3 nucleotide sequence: TGCAGCGTTAAAACGGTGGGAGTTGGCACTGAAGCTTTCTTT. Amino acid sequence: CSVKTVGVGTEAFF.

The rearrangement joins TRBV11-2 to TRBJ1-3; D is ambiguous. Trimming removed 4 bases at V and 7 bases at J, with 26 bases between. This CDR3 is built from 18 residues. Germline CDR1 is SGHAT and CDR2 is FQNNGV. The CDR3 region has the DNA TGTGCCAGCAGCTCTAAGGTGACTCATACCTCTCTTCGGAACACCATATATTTT. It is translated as CASSSKVTHTSLRNTIYF. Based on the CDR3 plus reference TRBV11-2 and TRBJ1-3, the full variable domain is EAGVAQSPRYKIIEKRQSVAFWCNPISGHATLYWYQQILGQGPKLLIQFQNNGVVDDSQLPKDRFSAERLKGVDSTLKIQPAKLEDSAVYLCASSSKVTHTSLRNTIYFGEGSWLTVV.

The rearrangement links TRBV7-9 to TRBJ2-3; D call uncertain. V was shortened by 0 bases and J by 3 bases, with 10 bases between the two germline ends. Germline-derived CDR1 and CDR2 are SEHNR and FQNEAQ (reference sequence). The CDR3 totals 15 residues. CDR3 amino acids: CASSLAVLPTDTQYF. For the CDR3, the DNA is TGTGCCAGCAGCTTAGCGGTGCTACCGACAGATACGCAGTATTTT.

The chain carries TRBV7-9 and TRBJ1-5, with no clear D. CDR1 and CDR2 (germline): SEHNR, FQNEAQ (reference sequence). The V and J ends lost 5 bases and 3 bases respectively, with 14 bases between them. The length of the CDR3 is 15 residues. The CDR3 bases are TGTGCCAGCAGCCCGGGAGGGCGATACAATCAGCCCCAGCATTTT. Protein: CASSPGGRYNQPQHF.

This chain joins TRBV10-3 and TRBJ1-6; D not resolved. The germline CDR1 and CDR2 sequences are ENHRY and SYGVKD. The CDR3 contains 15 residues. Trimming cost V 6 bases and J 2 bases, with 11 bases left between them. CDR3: CAIRHEGPYNSPLHF. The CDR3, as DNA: TGTGCCATCAGGCATGAGGGCCCCTATAATTCACCCCTCCACTTT.

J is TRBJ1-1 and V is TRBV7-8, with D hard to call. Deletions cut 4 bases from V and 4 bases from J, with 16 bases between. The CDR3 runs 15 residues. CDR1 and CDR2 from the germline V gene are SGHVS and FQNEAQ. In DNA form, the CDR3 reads TGTGCCAGCAGCTCCACCGACATCCCCGGCACTGAAGCTTTCTTT. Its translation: CASSSTDIPGTEAFF.

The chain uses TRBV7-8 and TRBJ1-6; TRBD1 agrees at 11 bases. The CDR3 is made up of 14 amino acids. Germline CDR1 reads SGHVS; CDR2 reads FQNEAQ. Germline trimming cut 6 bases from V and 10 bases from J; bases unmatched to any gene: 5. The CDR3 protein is CASRDRGLRSPLHF. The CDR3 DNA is TGTGCCAGCAGGGACAGGGGGCTCCGCTCACCCCTCCACTTT.

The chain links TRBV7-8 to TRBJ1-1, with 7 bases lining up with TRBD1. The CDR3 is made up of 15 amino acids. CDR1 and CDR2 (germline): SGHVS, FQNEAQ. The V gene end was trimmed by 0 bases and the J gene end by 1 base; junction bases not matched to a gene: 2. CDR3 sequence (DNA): TGTGCCAGCAGCTTAGCTGCAGGGGGGAACACTGAAGCTTTCTTT. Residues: CASSLAAGGNTEAFF.

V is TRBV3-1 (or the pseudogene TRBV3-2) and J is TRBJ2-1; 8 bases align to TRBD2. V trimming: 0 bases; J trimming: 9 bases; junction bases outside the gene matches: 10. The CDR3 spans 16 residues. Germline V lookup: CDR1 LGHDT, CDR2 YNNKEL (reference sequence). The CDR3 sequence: CASSQDFSSGWGEQFF. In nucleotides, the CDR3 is TGTGCCAGCAGCCAAGATTTTTCTAGCGGGTGGGGTGAGCAGTTCTTC.

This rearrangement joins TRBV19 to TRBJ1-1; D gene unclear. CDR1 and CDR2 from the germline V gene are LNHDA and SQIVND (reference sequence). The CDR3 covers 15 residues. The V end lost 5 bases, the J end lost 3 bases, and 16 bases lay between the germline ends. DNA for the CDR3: TGTGCCAGTAGTCCCAGGACTATATGGGACACTGAAGCTTTCTTT. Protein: CASSPRTIWDTEAFF.

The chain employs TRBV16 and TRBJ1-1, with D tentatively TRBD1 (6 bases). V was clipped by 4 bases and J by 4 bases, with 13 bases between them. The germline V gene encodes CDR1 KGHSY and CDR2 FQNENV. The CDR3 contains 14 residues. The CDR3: CASSLWGLRTEAFF. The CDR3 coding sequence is TGTGCCAGCAGCCTTTGGGGGCTGCGCACTGAAGCTTTCTTT.